The 19 T cell receptor beta chains below come from one sample, sequenced in a study of blood T cell repertoires in COVID-19. Generated by immunoSEQ multiplex PCR, the TCRdb table keeps only in-frame clones and is missing some. Altogether some 160,000 clones are present, around 90% being singletons, with the ten largest covering around 3%. The material sequenced was peripheral blood. The receptors derive from a man between 60 and 75 years old with acute or convalescent COVID-19.

This chain joins TRBV3-1 (or the pseudogene TRBV3-2) and TRBJ2-7; TRBD2 aligns across 10 bases. From germline, CDR1 is LGHDT and CDR2 YNNKEL (reference sequence). V was clipped by 0 bases and J by 2 bases; unmatched bases: 7. The CDR3 loop spans 17 amino acids. The CDR3 nucleotides read TGTGCCAGCAGCCAAGATAGGGCTAGCGGGGGAGCCTACGAGCAGTACTTC. This encodes CASSQDRASGGAYEQYF.

V usage is TRBV10-2 and J usage is TRBJ2-3, with D possibly being TRBD2 (6 bases). Germline V CDR1 and CDR2: WSHSY, SAAADI. The CDR3 extends over 15 amino acids. V lost 10 bases and J lost 0, with 17 bases in between. The CDR3 nucleotides are TGCGCCAACGTAAACCGGGACTTGAGCACAGATACGCAGTATTTT. Translated, it gives CANVNRDLSTDTQYF.

The rearrangement uses TRBV14 and TRBJ2-6, with D perhaps TRBD2 (6 bases). This CDR3 spans 19 amino acids. Trimming cost V 0 bases and J 2 bases, with 17 bases left between them. Germline V gene data show CDR1 as SGHDN and CDR2 as FVKESK. The CDR3 coding sequence is TGTGCCAGCAGCCAAGATTGGGGGGTTAATCTCCCTGGGGCCAACGTCCTGACTTTC. This codes for CASSQDWGVNLPGANVLTF.

The chain couples TRBV6-2 or TRBV6-3 to TRBJ2-3; the match to TRBD2 covers 9 bases. Germline-derived CDR1 and CDR2 are MNHEY and SVGEGT. V lost 6 bases and J lost 2; bases outside the gene matches: 12. The CDR3 totals 17 residues. Here the CDR3 reads CASSHPPSGEYTDTQYF. As DNA, the CDR3 is TGTGCCAGCAGCCACCCCCCTAGCGGGGAGTACACAGATACGCAGTATTTT.

The sample holds a few counts of this clone. The rearrangement links TRBV2 to TRBJ1-4; no reliable D call. Trimming left V 7 bases short and J 8 bases short, with 14 bases between. This CDR3 region has 13 residues. Germline loops: CDR1 SNHLY, CDR2 FYNNEI. In DNA, the CDR3 is TGTGCCAGCAAGCGTCCCGCGGGAGAAAAACTGTTTTTT. Its translation: CASKRPAGEKLFF.

The chain is built from TRBV9 and TRBJ2-3; TRBD2 matches 9 bases. Germline-derived CDR1 and CDR2 are SGDLS and YYNGEE. The CDR3 totals 16 residues. Trimming at V came to 4 bases and at J to 5 bases, leaving 11 bases not matched to a gene. The CDR3 spells CASSIAGVEEGDTQYF. CDR3 in DNA: TGTGCCAGCAGCATAGCGGGGGTAGAAGAGGGAGATACGCAGTATTTT.

This chain uses TRBV9 with TRBJ1-1; the D gene is possibly TRBD1 (6 bases). V was shortened by 3 bases and J by 0 bases, with 15 bases between the two germline ends. Per the germline V gene, CDR1 is SGDLS and CDR2 is YYNGEE. The CDR3 totals 16 residues. CDR3 sequence (DNA): TGTGCCAGCAGCGCGGGGGGCGGAACCATGAACACTGAAGCTTTCTTT. This codes for CASSAGGGTMNTEAFF.

The chain carries TRBV7-2 and TRBJ1-1; TRBD1 might be the D (6 bases). This CDR3 has 16 residues. V was pared by 5 bases and J by 8 bases, with 24 bases between. CDR1 is SGHTA, CDR2 FQGNSA, per germline. The CDR3 DNA follows: TGTGCCAGCAGCCCGACCCCGGGGACACACTTATTAGAAGCTTTCTTT. As protein: CASSPTPGTHLLEAFF.

V gene TRBV7-9 combines with J gene TRBJ1-2; no clear D gene. Looked up from germline, CDR1 is SEHNR and CDR2 is FQNEAQ (reference sequence). V shed 2 bases and J shed 6 bases, with 7 bases lying between them. The CDR3 has 12 residues. In nucleotides, the CDR3 is TGTGCCAGCAGCTTAAGCCATGATGGCTACACCTTC. It codes for CASSLSHDGYTF. Complete variable domain (other parts from reference TRBV7-9 and TRBJ1-2): DTGVSQNPRHKITKRGQNVTFRCDPISEHNRLYWYRQTLGQGPEFLTYFQNEAQLEKSRLLSDRFSAERPKGSFSTLEIQRTEQGDSAMYLCASSLSHDGYTFGSGTRLTVV.

This chain connects TRBV6-1 to TRBJ1-2, with 9 bases that match TRBD1. J was trimmed by 5 bases and V by 8 bases; bases with no gene match: 9. The germline CDR1 and CDR2 sequences are MNHNS and SASEGT. The CDR3 spans 14 residues. The CDR3 loop is CASGIQGAGYGYTF. The CDR3 region has the DNA TGTGCCAGCGGAATACAGGGGGCGGGGTATGGCTACACCTTC.

The chain links TRBV18 to TRBJ2-5, with a tentative D call TRBD2 (5 bases). The V gene's germline CDR1 is KGHSH and CDR2 LQKENI. V lost 3 bases, J lost 2 bases, and 7 bases lay in between. There are 13 residues in the CDR3. CDR3 DNA: TGTGCCAGCTCACCCCGACTACAAGAGACCCAGTACTTC. This sequence encodes CASSPRLQETQYF. The full variable domain, rest sourced from reference TRBV18 and TRBJ2-5, is NAGVMQNPRHLVRRRGQEARLRCSPMKGHSHVYWYRQLPEEGLKFMVYLQKENIIDESGMPKERFSAEFPKEGPSILRIQQVVRGDSAAYFCASSPRLQETQYFGPGTRLLVL.

The chain's CDR3 is CASSLQVTPTDTQYF. The CDR3 coding sequence is TGTGCCAGCAGTTTACAGGTCACCCCCACAGATACGCAGTATTTT. The chain recombines TRBV27 with TRBJ2-3; D not resolved. CDR1 MNHEY and CDR2 SMNVEV come from the germline V gene (reference sequence). This CDR3 is built from 15 residues. The germline V and J ends were trimmed by 2 bases and 2 bases, with 11 bases remaining between them.

The chain combines TRBV6-5 with TRBJ1-2; TRBD1 agrees at 7 bases. The CDR3 extends over 16 amino acids. The trim removed 0 bases at V and 5 bases at J, leaving 9 bases unmatched. The germline V gene has CDR1 MNHEY and CDR2 SVGAGI. The CDR3 region has the DNA TGTGCCAGCAGTTACTCGGCAACAGGGGCCAAATATGGCTACACCTTC. It yields the protein CASSYSATGAKYGYTF.

CDR3 nucleotides: TGTGCCAGCAGCTTGCGGAGTTCCTTAGCGGGGGAGAACACCGGGGAGCTGTTTTTT. This gives the protein CASSLRSSLAGENTGELFF. V usage is TRBV5-8 and J usage is TRBJ2-2; 9 bases match TRBD2. V lost 1 base, J lost 1 base, and 11 bases stayed unmatched. The CDR3 is 19 residues long. Germline assignment: CDR1 SGHTS and CDR2 YDEGEE.

The J gene is TRBJ1-1, the V gene TRBV27; 7 bases agree with TRBD1. V was clipped by 5 bases and J by 6 bases; unmatched bases: 12. Germline V CDR1 and CDR2: MNHEY, SMNVEV (reference sequence). CDR3 size: 15 residues. CDR3 coding DNA: TGTGCCAGCAGTGCGGACAGGCCCTTCGCCCCTGAAGCTTTCTTT. It yields the protein CASSADRPFAPEAFF.

The V and J genes are TRBV5-5 and TRBJ2-2; 8 nucleotides line up with TRBD1. CDR3 length: 15 amino acids. Per germline, CDR1 SGHKS and CDR2 YYEKEE (reference sequence). The junction had 4 bases not matched to a gene; V was cut back by 0 bases and J by 6 bases. The CDR3 DNA reads TGTGCCAGCAGCTTGGTGGACAGGGAGGCCGGGGAGCTGTTTTTT. Residues: CASSLVDREAGELFF.

This chain joins TRBV10-2 and TRBJ1-5, with TRBD1 identical over 10 bases. The trim removed 2 bases at V and 1 base at J, leaving 2 bases unmatched. The germline V gene has CDR1 WSHSY and CDR2 SAAADI. The length of the CDR3 is 16 residues. This CDR3 reads CASSERQGASNQPQHF. CDR3 DNA sequence: TGCGCCAGCAGTGAGAGACAGGGGGCGAGCAATCAGCCCCAGCATTTT.

This sequence joins TRBV10-2 and TRBJ2-1; 7 nucleotides match TRBD1. J was trimmed by 2 bases and V by 6 bases; bases with no gene match: 4. Germline CDR1 reads WSHSY; CDR2 reads SAAADI. CDR3 length: 14 amino acids. The CDR3 spells CASSRQGAYNEQFF. The CDR3 region has the DNA TGCGCCAGCAGCAGACAGGGCGCCTACAATGAGCAGTTCTTC.

The rearrangement links TRBV19 to TRBJ1-2, with unresolved D. Trimming shortened V by 3 bases and J by 4 bases, and 9 bases separated the two germline ends. Germline CDR1 and CDR2: LNHDA and SQIVND (reference sequence). CDR3 size: 13 residues. CDR3 protein: CASSISGPYGYTF. In nucleotides, the CDR3 is TGTGCCAGTAGTATTTCCGGTCCCTATGGCTACACCTTC.